What follows describes a single T cell receptor (beta chain). No antigen is known for it. Deletions cut 2 bases from V and 2 bases from J, with 11 bases between. The CDR3 covers 15 residues. Germline V gene lookup returns CDR1 MNHEY and CDR2 SVGAGI. This record comes from a study of long-term antiretroviral therapy in people with HIV. Prior to DNA extraction, the samples held roughly 0.9-10 million cryopreserved PBMC. Version v3.0 of the immunoSEQ assay ran at survey level. Sequencing was intended to reach about 35,000-55,000 T-cell genomes per sample. TCRdb's copy holds only in-frame clones and misses some; the assay was immunoSEQ multiplex PCR. The data show 11,000 to 15,000 clones, about 80% seen once. Study-wide findings and caveats: HIV repertoires spanned tighter CDR3 length ranges than controls did. Despite increasing after ART, diversity remained lower than that of transplant donor controls.

The starting material was unsorted PBMCs, obtained 3.2 years before starting antiretroviral therapy. The sequence was collected from a man aged 40-49 years with HIV. The chain has TRBV6-5 and TRBJ2-3; a weak D match, TRBD2 (6 bases). CDR3 nucleotide sequence: TGTGCCAGCAGTTACGTTGGGACTCTCACAGATACGCAGTATTTT. Its translation is CASSYVGTLTDTQYF.